Each of the 3 T cell receptor beta chains below was sequenced from the same sample in a study of blood T cell repertoires in COVID-19. The protocol was immunoSEQ multiplex PCR, while the TCRdb copy is restricted to in-frame clones and leaves out a portion. The sample records under 250,000 clones, 88% being singletons. Sequenced: peripheral blood. The receptor set was obtained from a man aged 50-59 years with COVID-19, enrolled during active disease.

The chain links TRBV5-1 to TRBJ2-7; 8 bases line up with TRBD1. The CDR3 extends over 14 amino acids. Trimming took 1 base from V and 2 from J; bases not matched to a gene: 2. Germline V gene lookup returns CDR1 SGHRS and CDR2 YFSETQ. The CDR3 region has the DNA TGCGCCAGCAGCTTGTCAGGGGGCGCCTACGAGCAGTACTTC. Translated, it gives CASSLSGGAYEQYF. The whole variable domain, remainder taken from reference TRBV5-1 and TRBJ2-7, is KAGVTQTPRYLIKTRGQQVTLSCSPISGHRSVSWYQQTPGQGLQFLFEYFSETQRNKGNFPGRFSGRQFSNSRSEMNVSTLELGDSALYLCASSLSGGAYEQYFGPGTRLTVT.

The rearrangement joins TRBV4-2 to TRBJ1-6, with TRBD1 as a possible D gene (5 bases). The CDR3 sequence is 19 residues long. Germline V gene data show CDR1 as LGHNA and CDR2 as YNFKEQ. V was clipped by 1 base and J by 7 bases, with 23 bases between them. CDR3 amino acids: CASSQVISLGGAENSPLHF. The CDR3 nucleotides are TGTGCCAGCAGCCAAGTCATAAGCTTGGGTGGGGCAGAGAATTCACCCCTCCACTTT.

The chain has TRBV29-1 and TRBJ2-7; D is perhaps TRBD1 (5 bases). The CDR3 has 16 residues. With 7 bases removed from V and 1 base from J, the gap between germline ends came to 23 bases. Germline CDR1 and CDR2: SQVTM and ANQGSEA. CDR3 sequence (DNA): TGCAGCGCTGCCTATCTCCCGGCCACAGGATCCTACGAGCAGTACTTC. It encodes CSAAYLPATGSYEQYF.